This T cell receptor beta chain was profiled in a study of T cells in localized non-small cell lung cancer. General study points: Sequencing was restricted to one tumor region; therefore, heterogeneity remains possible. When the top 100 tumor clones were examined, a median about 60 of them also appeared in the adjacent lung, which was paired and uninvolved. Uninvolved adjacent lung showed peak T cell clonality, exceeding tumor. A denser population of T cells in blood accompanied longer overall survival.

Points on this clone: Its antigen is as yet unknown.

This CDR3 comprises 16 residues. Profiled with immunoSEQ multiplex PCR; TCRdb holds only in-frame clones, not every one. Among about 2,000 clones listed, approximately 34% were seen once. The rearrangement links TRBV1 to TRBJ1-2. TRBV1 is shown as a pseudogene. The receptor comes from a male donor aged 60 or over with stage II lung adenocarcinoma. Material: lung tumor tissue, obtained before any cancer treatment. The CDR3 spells CASSQDGGQGRYGYTF. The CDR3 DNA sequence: TGCGCCAGCAGCCAAGATGGAGGCCAGGGGAGGTATGGCTACACCTTC.